Below, 7 T cell receptor beta chains from the same sample are listed, as sequenced in a study of T cells in Graves' hyperthyroidism and ophthalmopathy. Amplified TCR beta CDR3 regions derived from RNA transcripts. HTBI primers drove first-round RT-PCR of the TCR CDR3. TCRdb re-derived calls from the multiplex PCR reads in MiXCR, one entry per CDR3 protein. The data show approximately 630,000 distinct CDR3 sequences, around 16% seen once. The source material was blood. The receptors stem from a woman in her twenties or thirties with Graves' hyperthyroidism.

This clonotype was recorded at least ten times. This CDR3 is CASSEGGAQHF. The DNA of the CDR3 is TGTGCCAGCAGCGAGGGCGGGGCCCAGCATTTT. The chain couples TRBV7-2 to TRBJ1-5; unclear D gene. The CDR3 is 11 residues long. Germline V gives CDR1 SGHTA, CDR2 FQGNSA. Trimming stripped 5 bases from V and 11 bases from J, with 10 bases between.

This clonotype showed up just a few times. The rearrangement links TRBV27 to TRBJ2-5, with D perhaps TRBD2 (6 bases). CDR1 is MNHEY and CDR2 is SMNVEV in the germline V gene (reference sequence). The CDR3 covers 13 residues. V dropped 6 bases and J dropped 3 bases, with 11 bases sitting between them. CDR3 in DNA: TGTGCCAGCAGACTGGAGGGGAAAGAGACCCAGTACTTC. Amino acid sequence: CASRLEGKETQYF.

This clonotype was seen ten or more times. The V and J genes are TRBV11-2 and TRBJ2-3; 7 bases map to TRBD2. The CDR3 contains 15 residues. J lost 5 bases, V lost 6 bases, and 11 bases had no gene match. CDR1 SGHAT and CDR2 FQNNGV come from the germline V gene. The CDR3 sequence is CASRPHRDYGDTQYF. CDR3 sequence (DNA): TGTGCCAGCAGACCCCACCGGGACTATGGAGATACGCAGTATTTT.

This clonotype appeared a few times. The chain employs TRBV7-6 and TRBJ2-7; TRBD2 aligns across 11 bases. V lost 0 bases to trimming and J lost 7 bases; unmatched junction nucleotides: 8. This CDR3 has 16 residues. The germline gives CDR1 SGHVS, CDR2 FNYEAQ. The CDR3 DNA sequence: TGTGCCAGCAGCTTAGCCCCTCTAGCGGGAGGAAGTGAGCAGTACTTC. Protein: CASSLAPLAGGSEQYF.

This clonotype occurred many times. The rearrangement joins TRBV20-1 to TRBJ2-3; D gene uncertain. Germline values: CDR1 DFQATT, CDR2 SNEGSKA (reference sequence). This CDR3 contains 13 residues. V lost 3 bases and J lost 0, with 7 bases in between. CDR3 in DNA: TGCAGTGCTAGTTTCGTTAGCACAGATACGCAGTATTTT. Encoded protein: CSASFVSTDTQYF.

CDR3 sequence (DNA): TGTGCCAGCAGTTTATCAGGTAGACTCCGCGAGCAGTACTTC. It yields the protein CASSLSGRLREQYF. The V gene is TRBV27, the J gene TRBJ2-7; D not certain. Germline assignment: CDR1 MNHEY and CDR2 SMNVEV (reference sequence). This CDR3 spans 14 amino acids. Trimming pared 0 bases from V and 6 bases from J, leaving 12 bases between.

Ten or more counts support this clonotype. The chain couples TRBV27 to TRBJ1-1; D is unclear. The CDR3 totals 13 residues. The V gene's germline CDR1 is MNHEY and CDR2 SMNVEV (reference sequence). V was pared by 5 bases and J by 4 bases, with 11 bases between. CDR3 loop: CASSPRLSTEAFF. CDR3 DNA sequence: TGTGCCAGCAGTCCCAGGTTGAGCACTGAAGCTTTCTTT.